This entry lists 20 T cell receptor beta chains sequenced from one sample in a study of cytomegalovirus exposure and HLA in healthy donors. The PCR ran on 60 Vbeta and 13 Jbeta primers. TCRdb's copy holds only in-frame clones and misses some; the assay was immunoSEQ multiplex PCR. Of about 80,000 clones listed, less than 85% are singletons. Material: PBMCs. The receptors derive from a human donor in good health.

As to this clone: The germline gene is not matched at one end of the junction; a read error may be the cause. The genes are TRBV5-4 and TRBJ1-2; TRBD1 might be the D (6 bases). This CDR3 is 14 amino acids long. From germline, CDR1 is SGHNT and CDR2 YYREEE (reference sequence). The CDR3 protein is CASSLAGGTYGYPF. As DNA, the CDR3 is TGTGCCAGCAGCCTCGCGGGGGGCACCTATGGCTACCCCTTC.

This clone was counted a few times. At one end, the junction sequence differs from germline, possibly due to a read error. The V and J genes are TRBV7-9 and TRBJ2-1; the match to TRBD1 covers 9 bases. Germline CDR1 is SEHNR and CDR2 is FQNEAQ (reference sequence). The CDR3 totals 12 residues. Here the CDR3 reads CASSLQGANVIF. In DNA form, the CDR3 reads TGTGCCAGCAGCCTACAGGGGGCTAATGTGATCTTC.

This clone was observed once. CDR3 residues: CASSQDWALYNSPLHF. As DNA, the CDR3 is TGCGCCAGCAGCCAAGATTGGGCCCTCTATAATTCACCCCTCCACTTT. The rearrangement uses TRBV4-1 and TRBJ1-6, with D unresolved. This CDR3 comprises 16 residues. The germline CDR1 and CDR2 sequences are MGHRA and YSYEKL. The V end was cut by 0 bases, the J end by 3 bases, with 9 bases between.

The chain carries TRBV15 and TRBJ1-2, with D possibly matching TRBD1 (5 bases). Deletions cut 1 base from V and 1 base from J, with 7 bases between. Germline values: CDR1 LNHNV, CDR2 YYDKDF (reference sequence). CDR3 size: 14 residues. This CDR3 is CATSRGQNNYGYTF. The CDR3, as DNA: TGTGCCACCAGCAGAGGACAGAATAACTATGGCTACACCTTC. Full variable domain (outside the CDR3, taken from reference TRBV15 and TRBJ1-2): DAMVIQNPRYQVTQFGKPVTLSCSQTLNHNVMYWYQQKSSQAPKLLFHYYDKDFNNEADTPDNFQSRRPNTSFCFLDIRSPGLGDTAMYLCATSRGQNNYGYTFGSGTRLTVV.

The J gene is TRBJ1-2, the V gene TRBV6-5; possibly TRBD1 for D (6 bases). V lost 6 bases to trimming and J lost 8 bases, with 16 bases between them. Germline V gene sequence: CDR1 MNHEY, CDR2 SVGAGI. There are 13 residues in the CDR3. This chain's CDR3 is CASSSTGFGGYTF. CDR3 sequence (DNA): TGTGCCAGCAGCTCAACAGGGTTCGGGGGCTACACCTTC.

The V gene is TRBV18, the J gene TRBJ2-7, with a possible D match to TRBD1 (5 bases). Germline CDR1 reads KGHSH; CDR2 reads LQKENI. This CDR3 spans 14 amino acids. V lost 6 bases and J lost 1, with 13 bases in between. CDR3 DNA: TGTGCCAGCTCTTCCTTGGACAAGTCCTACGAGCAGTACTTC. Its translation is CASSSLDKSYEQYF.

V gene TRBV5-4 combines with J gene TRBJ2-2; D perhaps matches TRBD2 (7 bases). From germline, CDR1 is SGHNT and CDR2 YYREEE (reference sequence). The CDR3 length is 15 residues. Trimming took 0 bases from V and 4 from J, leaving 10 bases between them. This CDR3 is CASSLERGGTGELFF. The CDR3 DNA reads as TGTGCCAGCAGCTTGGAGAGGGGGGGCACCGGGGAGCTGTTTTTT. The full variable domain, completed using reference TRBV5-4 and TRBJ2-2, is ETGVTQSPTHLIKTRGQQVTLRCSSQSGHNTVSWYQQALGQGPQFIFQYYREEENGRGNFPPRFSGLQFPNYSSELNVNALELDDSALYLCASSLERGGTGELFFGEGSRLTVL.

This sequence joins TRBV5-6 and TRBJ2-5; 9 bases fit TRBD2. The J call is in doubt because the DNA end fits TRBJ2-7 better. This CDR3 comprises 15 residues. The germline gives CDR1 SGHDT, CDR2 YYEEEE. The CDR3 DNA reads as TGTGCCAGCAGCTTGGCGACTAGCGGCCCATACGAGCAGTACTTC. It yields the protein CASSLATSGPYEQYF.

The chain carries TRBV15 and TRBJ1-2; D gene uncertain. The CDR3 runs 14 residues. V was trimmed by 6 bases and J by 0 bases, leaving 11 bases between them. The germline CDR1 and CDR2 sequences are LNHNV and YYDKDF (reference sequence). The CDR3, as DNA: TGTGCCACCAGTAAACGCGCTCCTAACTATGGCTACACCTTC. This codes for CATSKRAPNYGYTF.

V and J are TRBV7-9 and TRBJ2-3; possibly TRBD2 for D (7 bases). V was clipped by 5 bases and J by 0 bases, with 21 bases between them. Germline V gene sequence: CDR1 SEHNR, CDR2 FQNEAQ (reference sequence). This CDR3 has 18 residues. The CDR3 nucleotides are TGTGCCAGCAGCCCCATAGCTCAGGCGGGGGCTAGCACAGATACGCAGTATTTT. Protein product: CASSPIAQAGASTDTQYF.

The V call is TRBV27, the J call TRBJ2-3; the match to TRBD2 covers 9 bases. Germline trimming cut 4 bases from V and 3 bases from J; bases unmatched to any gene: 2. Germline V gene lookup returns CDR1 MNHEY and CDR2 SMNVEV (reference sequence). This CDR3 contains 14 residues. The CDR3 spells CASSSLAGTDTQYF. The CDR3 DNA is TGTGCCAGCAGTTCCCTAGCGGGAACAGATACGCAGTATTTT.

DNA for the CDR3: TGTGCCAGCAGTCAAAAGGGGGCCTACGAGCAGTACTTC. Amino acids: CASSQKGAYEQYF. The rearrangement joins TRBV6-6 to TRBJ2-7; TRBD1 is a possible D gene (6 bases). Germline V gene sequence: CDR1 MNHNY, CDR2 SVGAGI (reference sequence). The ends were cut back, 5 bases at V and 2 bases at J, with 10 bases in the middle. There are 13 residues in the CDR3.

CDR3 coding DNA: TGTGCCAGTAGTATTCAACGGTCCATCTATGGCTACACCTTC. As protein: CASSIQRSIYGYTF. The rearrangement joins TRBV19 to TRBJ1-2; D unresolved. Trimming took 3 bases from V and 4 from J, leaving 12 bases between them. CDR3 size: 14 residues. CDR1 is LNHDA, CDR2 SQIVND, per germline (reference sequence).

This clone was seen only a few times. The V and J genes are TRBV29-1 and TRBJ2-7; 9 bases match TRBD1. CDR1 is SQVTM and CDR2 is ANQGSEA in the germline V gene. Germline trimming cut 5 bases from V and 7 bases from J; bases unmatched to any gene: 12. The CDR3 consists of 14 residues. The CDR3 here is CSVIKWTGDGEQYF. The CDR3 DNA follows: TGCAGCGTTATCAAATGGACAGGGGACGGAGAGCAGTACTTC.

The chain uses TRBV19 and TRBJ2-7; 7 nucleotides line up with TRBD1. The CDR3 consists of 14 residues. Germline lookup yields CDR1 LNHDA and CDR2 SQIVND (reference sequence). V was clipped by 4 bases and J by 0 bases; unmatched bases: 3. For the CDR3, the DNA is TGTGCCAGTAGTAAGGCAGGGGGCTCCTACGAGCAGTACTTC. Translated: CASSKAGGSYEQYF.

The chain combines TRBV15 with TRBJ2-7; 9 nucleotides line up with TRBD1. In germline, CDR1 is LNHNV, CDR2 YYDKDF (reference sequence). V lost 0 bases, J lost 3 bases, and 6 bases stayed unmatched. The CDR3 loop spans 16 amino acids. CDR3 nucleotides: TGTGCCACCAGCAGAGATTTGACAGGGGGACTCTACGAGCAGTACTTC. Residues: CATSRDLTGGLYEQYF.

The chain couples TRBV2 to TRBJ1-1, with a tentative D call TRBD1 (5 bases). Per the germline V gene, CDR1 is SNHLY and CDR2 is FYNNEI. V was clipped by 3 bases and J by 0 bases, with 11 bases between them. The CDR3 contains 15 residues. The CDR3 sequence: CASSDRGGVNTEAFF. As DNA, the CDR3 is TGTGCCAGCAGTGACCGGGGGGGGGTGAACACTGAAGCTTTCTTT.

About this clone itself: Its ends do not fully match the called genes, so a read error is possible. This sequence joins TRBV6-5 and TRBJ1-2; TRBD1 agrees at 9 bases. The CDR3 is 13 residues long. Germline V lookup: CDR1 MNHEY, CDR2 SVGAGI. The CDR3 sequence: CASSTGTGNGYPF. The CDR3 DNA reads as TGTGCCAGCAGTACCGGGACAGGGAATGGCTACCCCTTC.

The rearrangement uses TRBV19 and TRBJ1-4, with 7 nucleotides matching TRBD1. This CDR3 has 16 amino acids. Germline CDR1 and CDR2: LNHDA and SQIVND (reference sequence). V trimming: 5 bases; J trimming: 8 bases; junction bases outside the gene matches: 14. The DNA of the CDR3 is TGTGCCAGTAGTCCCCCCACCGGGACAGTGAGAGAAAAACTGTTTTTT. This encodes CASSPPTGTVREKLFF.

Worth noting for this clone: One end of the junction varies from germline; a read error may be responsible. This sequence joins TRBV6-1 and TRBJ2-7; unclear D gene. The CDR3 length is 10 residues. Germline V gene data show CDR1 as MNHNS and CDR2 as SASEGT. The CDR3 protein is CASSEASRRF. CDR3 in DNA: TGTGCCAGCAGTGAAGCTAGTCGCCGCTTC.